This T cell receptor beta chain was identified in a study of regulatory T cells. Study-wide points: In patients, unique TRB V-J pairs were restricted and V/J usage skewed, especially in Tregs. In CD3G-deficient patients, conventional CD4+ T cells were enriched for hydrophobic CDR3 residues at positions 6 and 7.

The V and J ends lost 5 bases and 5 bases, in that order; junction bases with no gene match: 17. This CDR3 has 17 amino acids. Looked up from germline, CDR1 is MGHDK and CDR2 is SYGVNS. As regards this clone: Its cognate antigen is unknown.

The PCR used 52 TRBV and 13 TRBJ primers. Clones were read by immunoSEQ multiplex PCR, and TCRdb kept only the in-frame ones, dropping some. The table shows around 29,000 clones, with about nine tenths occurring only once. Patients aged 2 to 39 years had fewer naive and more memory CD4+ and CD8+ T cells. This TCR derives from a person aged 18 to 30 with CD3G deficiency. The gene calls are TRBV25-1 and TRBJ2-7, with 8 bases identical to TRBD1. Sequencing was carried out using conventional CD4+ T cells sorted from blood. This CDR3 reads CASSRPDRWTGRNEQYF. CDR3 DNA: TGTGCCAGCAGTCGCCCAGACCGATGGACAGGGAGAAACGAGCAGTACTTC.